Listed below are T cell receptor beta chains from one sample, sequenced in a study of regulatory T cells in long-lasting Graves disease. Each CDR3 protein is one row after TCRdb ran MiXCR on the multiplex PCR reads. The sample lists a few hundred thousand distinct CDR3 sequences; approximately 12% were seen once. The same sample was also used in a study of T cells in Graves' hyperthyroidism and ophthalmopathy.

The source material was peripheral blood mononuclear cells (PBMCs), sampled at new diagnosis, from a patient treated with antithyroid drugs. The receptors derive from a woman between 18 and 29 years old with Graves disease. The CDR3 runs from the conserved cysteine through the conserved F or W.

V gene	J gene	CDR3 protein
TRBV20-1	TRBJ1-5	CSASLPRAGYSNQPQHF
TRBV29-1	TRBJ2-5	CSVEDLNRGTEGRQETQYF
TRBV19	TRBJ1-2	CASSHRVPKTRPDYGYTF
TRBV6-5	TRBJ1-1	CASSYDRATEAFF
TRBV28	NA	CASSYWDYNASIPHDRAQRETQYF
TRBV14	TRBJ2-7	CASSQVHEQYF
TRBV11-2	TRBJ2-1	CASSPSWHNEQFF
TRBV24-1	TRBJ2-1	CATSDSLAGSYNEQFF
TRBV7-2	TRBJ1-1	CASSQEPGTEAFF
TRBV4-1	TRBJ1-1	CASSQVGSLNTEAFF